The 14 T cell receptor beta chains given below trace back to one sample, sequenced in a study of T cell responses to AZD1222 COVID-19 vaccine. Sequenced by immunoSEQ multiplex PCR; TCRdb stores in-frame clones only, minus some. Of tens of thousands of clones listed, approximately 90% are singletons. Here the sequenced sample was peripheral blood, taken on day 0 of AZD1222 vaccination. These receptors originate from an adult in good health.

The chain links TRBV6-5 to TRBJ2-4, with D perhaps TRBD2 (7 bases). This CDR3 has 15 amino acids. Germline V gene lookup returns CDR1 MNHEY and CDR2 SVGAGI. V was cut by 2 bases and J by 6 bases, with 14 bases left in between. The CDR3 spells CASSYVRGGGNIQYF. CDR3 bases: TGTGCCAGCAGTTACGTCAGGGGCGGGGGAAACATTCAGTACTTC.

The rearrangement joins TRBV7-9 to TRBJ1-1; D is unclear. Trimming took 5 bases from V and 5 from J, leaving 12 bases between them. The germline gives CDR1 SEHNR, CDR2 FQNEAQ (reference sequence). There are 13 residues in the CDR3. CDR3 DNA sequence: TGTGCCAGCAGCGCTAGTGGGTGGACTGAAGCTTTCTTT. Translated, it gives CASSASGWTEAFF.

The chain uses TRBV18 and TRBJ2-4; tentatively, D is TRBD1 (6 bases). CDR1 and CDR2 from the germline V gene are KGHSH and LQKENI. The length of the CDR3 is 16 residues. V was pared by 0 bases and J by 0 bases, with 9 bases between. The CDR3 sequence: CASSPPQGVAKNIQYF. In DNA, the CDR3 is TGTGCCAGCTCACCACCACAGGGAGTAGCCAAAAACATTCAGTACTTC.

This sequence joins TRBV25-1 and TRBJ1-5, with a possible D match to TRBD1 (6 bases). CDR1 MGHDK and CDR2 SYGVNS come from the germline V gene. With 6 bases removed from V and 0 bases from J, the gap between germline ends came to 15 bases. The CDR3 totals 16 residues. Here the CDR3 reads CASSSGTPYSNQPQHF. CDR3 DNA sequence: TGTGCCAGCAGCTCCGGGACACCGTATAGCAATCAGCCCCAGCATTTT.

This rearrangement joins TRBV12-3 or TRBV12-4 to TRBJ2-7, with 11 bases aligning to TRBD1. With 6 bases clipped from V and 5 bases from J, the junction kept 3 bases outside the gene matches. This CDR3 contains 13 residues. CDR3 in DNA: TGTGCCAGCAGCCGGGACAGGGGGAACGAGCAGTACTTC. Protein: CASSRDRGNEQYF.

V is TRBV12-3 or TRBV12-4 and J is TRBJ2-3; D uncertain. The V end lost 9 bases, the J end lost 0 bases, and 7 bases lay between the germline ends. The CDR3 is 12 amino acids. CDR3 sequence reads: CASSLSTDTQYF. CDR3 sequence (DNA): TGTGCCAGTTCGCTTAGCACAGATACGCAGTATTTT.

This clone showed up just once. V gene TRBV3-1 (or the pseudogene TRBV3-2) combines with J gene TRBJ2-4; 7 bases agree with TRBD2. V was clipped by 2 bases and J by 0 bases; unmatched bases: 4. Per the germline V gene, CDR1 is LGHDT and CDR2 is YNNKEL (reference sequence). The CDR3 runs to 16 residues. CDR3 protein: CASSQLTSIAKNIQYF. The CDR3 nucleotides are TGTGCCAGCAGCCAATTGACTAGCATAGCCAAAAACATTCAGTACTTC.

The CDR3 DNA follows: TGTGCCAGCAATTCCCTCGCTGAAGCTTTCTTT. Translation: CASNSLAEAFF. V usage is TRBV6-5 and J usage is TRBJ1-1; D remains unclear. In germline, CDR1 is MNHEY, CDR2 SVGAGI. Between the trimmed V and J ends, which lost 7 bases and 6 bases, there was a span of 9 bases. There are 11 residues in the CDR3.

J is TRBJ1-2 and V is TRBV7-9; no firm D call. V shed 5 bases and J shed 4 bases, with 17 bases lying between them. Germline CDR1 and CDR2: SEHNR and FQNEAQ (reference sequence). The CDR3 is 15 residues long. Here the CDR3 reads CASSPVPEAGYGYTF. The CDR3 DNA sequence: TGTGCCAGCAGCCCAGTGCCGGAGGCCGGCTATGGCTACACCTTC.

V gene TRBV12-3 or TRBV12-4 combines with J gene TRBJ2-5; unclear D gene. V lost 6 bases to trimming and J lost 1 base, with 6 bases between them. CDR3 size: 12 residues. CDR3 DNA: TGTGCCAGCAGCCCCACCCAAGAGACCCAGTACTTC. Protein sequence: CASSPTQETQYF.

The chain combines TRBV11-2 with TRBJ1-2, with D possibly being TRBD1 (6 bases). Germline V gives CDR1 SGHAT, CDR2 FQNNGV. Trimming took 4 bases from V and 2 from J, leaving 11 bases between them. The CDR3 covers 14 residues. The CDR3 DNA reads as TGTGCCAGCAGCTCAACAACAGGGAACTATGGCTACACCTTC. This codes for CASSSTTGNYGYTF.

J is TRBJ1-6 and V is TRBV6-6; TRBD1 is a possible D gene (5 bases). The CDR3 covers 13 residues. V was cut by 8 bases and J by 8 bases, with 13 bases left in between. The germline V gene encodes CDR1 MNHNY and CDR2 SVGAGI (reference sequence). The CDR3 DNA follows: TGTGCCAGCGAAACAGGTCGCCATTCACCCCTCCACTTT. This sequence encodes CASETGRHSPLHF.

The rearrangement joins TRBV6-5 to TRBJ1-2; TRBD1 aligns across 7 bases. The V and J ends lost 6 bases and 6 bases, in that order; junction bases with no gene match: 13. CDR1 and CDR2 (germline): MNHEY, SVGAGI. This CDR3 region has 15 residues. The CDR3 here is CASRLQGGRGHGYTF. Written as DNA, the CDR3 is TGTGCCAGCAGACTTCAGGGGGGACGAGGCCATGGCTACACCTTC.

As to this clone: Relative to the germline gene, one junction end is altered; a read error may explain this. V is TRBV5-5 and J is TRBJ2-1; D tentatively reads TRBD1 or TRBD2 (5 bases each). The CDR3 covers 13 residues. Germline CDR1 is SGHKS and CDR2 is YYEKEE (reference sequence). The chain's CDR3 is CASSLATGHGAVF. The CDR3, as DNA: TGTGCCAGCAGCTTGGCCACAGGCCACGGAGCGGTCTTC.